The entry below gives a single TCR beta chain sequence along with its context. This sample is drawn from a study of blood T cell repertoires in COVID-19. Sequencing used immunoSEQ multiplex PCR; TCRdb keeps in-frame clones, though not all of them. The sample has around 44,000 clones; roughly four fifths are singletons. The sequence derives from a man between 40 and 49 years old with active or convalescent COVID-19. Material for sequencing was peripheral blood.

The CDR3 loop is CASRRREVQETQYF. CDR3 sequence (DNA): TGTGCCAGCAGACGGCGGGAGGTCCAAGAGACCCAGTACTTC. The rearrangement uses TRBV6-5 and TRBJ2-5; 8 positions match TRBD2. CDR1 is MNHEY and CDR2 is SVGAGI in the germline V gene. J lost 1 base, V lost 6 bases, and 4 bases had no gene match. CDR3 length: 14 residues.